This T cell receptor beta chain came from a study of Tregs in tolerant kidney transplant recipients. With V trimmed by 0 bases and J by 7 bases, 11 bases remained unmatched. CDR3 length: 16 amino acids. Germline V lookup: CDR1 DFQATT, CDR2 SNEGSKA (reference sequence). Related graft donors supplied nonmyeloablative bone marrow transplants, and mixed chimerism was transient. As for this clone: The CDR3 end is not reached by the read, which stops 3 residues before it; the germline J gene fills it in.

Sequenced by immunoSEQ multiplex PCR; TCRdb stores in-frame clones only, minus some. This listing includes about 23,000 clones. The starting material was CD4+ T cells from blood (PBMCs), obtained 6 months after the transplant. The clonotype originates from a human patient who received a combined kidney and bone marrow transplant. The T cells may come from the graft donor. This chain joins TRBV20-1 and TRBJ2-2; 7 bases map to TRBD1. CDR3 loop: CSARDKRQGPYGELFF. The sequenced CDR3 bases are TGCAGTGCTAGAGATAAGCGACAGGGACCTTACGGGGAG.